The rows below give T cell receptor beta chains drawn from one sample of a study of T cells in Graves' hyperthyroidism and ophthalmopathy. TCRdb called the multiplex PCR reads again in MiXCR, with one record for every CDR3 protein. The sample has 500,000 to 600,000 distinct CDR3 sequences; about 43% are singletons. Sequenced: peripheral blood or thyroid tissue (not recorded which). These receptors all stem from a woman aged 18-35 years with Graves' hyperthyroidism. Each CDR3 is given with its conserved first and last residue. Each record gives: CDR3 length, V gene, clone size, D gene, J gene, CDR3 DNA, CDR3 protein. D genes are given only for firm matches. Expanded clones get a size class; other rows say once, few or many, or leave the size out.

16	TRBV2	many	TRBD1	TRBJ1-5	TGTGCCAGCAGCCACACCACAGGGGGAGGCAATCAGCCCCAGCATTTT	CASSHTTGGGNQPQHF
15	TRBV15	NA	NA	TRBJ1-5	TGTGCCACCAGCAGAGAAGTAGGGGCTGGCCAGCCCCAGCATTTT	CATSREVGAGQPQHF
13	TRBV6-6	many	NA	TRBJ2-5	TGTGCCAGCAGGGGGTACCCCCAAGAGACCCAGTACTTC	CASRGYPQETQYF
16	TRBV7-2	many	TRBD2	TRBJ2-7	TGTGCCAGCAGCCCAGCGGGACTAGCGGGAGTGGACGAGCAGTACTTC	CASSPAGLAGVDEQYF
15	TRBV2	many	NA	TRBJ2-5	TGTGCCAGCGAGGGGGGGGAGATGGAGGAAGAGACCCAGTACTTC	CASEGGEMEEETQYF
13	TRBV29-1	NA	NA	TRBJ1-5	TGCAGCTTATCAGGCCGGGGAAATCAGCCCCAGCATTTT	CSLSGRGNQPQHF
15	TRBV7-9	many	TRBD1	TRBJ1-2	TGTGCCAGCAGCCAGGGGACAGGGGCTAACTATGGCTACACCTTC	CASSQGTGANYGYTF
12	TRBV20-1	many	NA	TRBJ2-7	TGCAGTGCTTGCCGGGACCACTACGAGCAGTACTTC	CSACRDHYEQYF
14	TRBV10-3	NA	NA	TRBJ1-6	TGTGCCATCAGTGATTATAGCGGGAGTTCACCCCTCCACTTT	CAISDYSGSSPLHF
14	TRBV10-1	NA	TRBD2	TRBJ2-1	TGCGCCAGCTCGGAAGCGGGAGGACGGAATGAGCAGTTCTTC	CASSEAGGRNEQFF
13	TRBV20-1	many	TRBD2	TRBJ2-7	TGCAGTGCAAATAGCGGGAGGGCCTACGAGCAGTACTTC	CSANSGRAYEQYF
12	TRBV7-8	NA	TRBD1	TRBJ2-6	TGTGCCAGCAGCGACAGGGGCGGAGTTGAAGCTTTC	CASSDRGGVEAF
13	TRBV27	NA	NA	TRBJ1-5	TGTGCCAGCAGTTTACAGGGACCCCAGCCCCAGCATTTT	CASSLQGPQPQHF
16	TRBV4-2	many	NA	TRBJ1-6	TGTGCCAGCAGCCAAGATTCGTCCTCCTATAATTCACCCCTCCACTTT	CASSQDSSSYNSPLHF
17	TRBV19	many	TRBD2	TRBJ2-7	TGTGCCAGTAGTATCAGCACTAGCGGGACGAGCTCCTACGAGCAGTACTTC	CASSISTSGTSSYEQYF
14	TRBV4-1	many	NA	TRBJ1-5	TGCGCCAGCAGCCAAGGGAAAGTGGATCAGCCCCAGCATTTT	CASSQGKVDQPQHF
18	TRBV7-9	many	NA	TRBJ1-6	TGTGCCAGCAGCTTAATTGGTCTGGGGTGGACCTATAATTCACCCCTCCACTTT	CASSLIGLGWTYNSPLHF
17	TRBV24-1	NA	TRBD2	TRBJ2-1	TGTGCCACCAGTGACCCCGCTCTAGCGGGAGGGCCCAATGAGCAGTTCTTC	CATSDPALAGGPNEQFF
12	TRBV5-1	NA	NA	TRBJ1-6	TGCGCCAGCAGCTTGGGAGACGGGCCCCTCCACTTT	CASSLGDGPLHF
16	TRBV7-8	many	TRBD1	TRBJ1-5	TGTGCCAGCAGCCAGCGGGACAGGGAGGGCGGGCAGCCCCAGCATTTT	CASSQRDREGGQPQHF
15	TRBV24-1	NA	TRBD1	TRBJ1-5	TGTGCCACCAGTGAGACGGGACAGGGGAATCAGGAGCAGCATTTT	CATSETGQGNQEQHF
14	TRBV4-1	NA	TRBD1	TRBJ1-5	TGCGCCAGCAGCCACGACAGGGATAATCAGCCCCAGCATTTT	CASSHDRDNQPQHF
18	TRBV5-1	NA	TRBD2	TRBJ2-6	TGCGCCAGCAGCCTCAATAGCGGGAGGGCCTATGGGGCCAACGTCCTGACTTTC	CASSLNSGRAYGANVLTF
15	TRBV12-3/TRBV12-4	many	TRBD1	TRBJ2-5	TGTGCCAGCACCTGGGGACAGGGGGGACGAGAGACCCAGTACTTC	CASTWGQGGRETQYF
16	TRBV12-3/TRBV12-4	NA	NA	TRBJ2-3	TGTGCCAGCAGTTTCGGGGGTGGCTCCCACACAGATACGCAGTATTTT	CASSFGGGSHTDTQYF
14	TRBV2	many	TRBD1	TRBJ1-1	TGTGCCAGCACCCAAGGACAGGGGATCACTGAAGCTTTCTTT	CASTQGQGITEAFF
13	TRBV7-9	NA	NA	TRBJ1-6	TGTGCCATCAGTGACTCGGCACCGGGGCCCCTCCACTTT	CAISDSAPGPLHF
14	TRBV18	many	NA	TRBJ1-2	TGTGCCAGCTCACCCGGACGGAGTAACTATGGCTACACCTTC	CASSPGRSNYGYTF